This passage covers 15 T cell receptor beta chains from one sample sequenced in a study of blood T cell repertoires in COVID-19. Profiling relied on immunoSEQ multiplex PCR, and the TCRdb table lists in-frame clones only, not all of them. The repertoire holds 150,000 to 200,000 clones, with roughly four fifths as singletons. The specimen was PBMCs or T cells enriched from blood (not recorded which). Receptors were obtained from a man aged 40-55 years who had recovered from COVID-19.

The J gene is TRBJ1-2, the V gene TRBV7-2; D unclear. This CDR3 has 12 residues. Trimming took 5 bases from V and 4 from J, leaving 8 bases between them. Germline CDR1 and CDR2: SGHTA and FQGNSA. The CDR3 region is CASSPFSYGYTF. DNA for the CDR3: TGTGCCAGCAGCCCCTTTAGCTATGGCTACACCTTC.

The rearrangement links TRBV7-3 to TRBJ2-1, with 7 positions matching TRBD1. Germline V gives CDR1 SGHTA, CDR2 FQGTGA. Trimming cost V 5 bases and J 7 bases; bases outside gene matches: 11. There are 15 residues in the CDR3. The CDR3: CASSEGQVPSNEQFF. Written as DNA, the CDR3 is TGTGCCAGCAGCGAAGGACAGGTCCCATCGAATGAGCAGTTCTTC. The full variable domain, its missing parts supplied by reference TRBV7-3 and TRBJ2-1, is GAGVSQTPSNKVTEKGKYVELRCDPISGHTALYWYRQSLGQGPEFLIYFQGTGAADDSGLPNDRFFAVRPEGSVSTLKIQRTERGDSAVYLCASSEGQVPSNEQFFGPGTRLTVL.

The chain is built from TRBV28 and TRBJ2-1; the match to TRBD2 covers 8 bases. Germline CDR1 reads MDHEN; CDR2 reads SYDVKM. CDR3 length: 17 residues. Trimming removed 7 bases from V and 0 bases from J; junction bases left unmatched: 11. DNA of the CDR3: TGTGCCAGCACGTCAGCGGGAGAACCGAGCTCCTACAATGAGCAGTTCTTC. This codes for CASTSAGEPSSYNEQFF.

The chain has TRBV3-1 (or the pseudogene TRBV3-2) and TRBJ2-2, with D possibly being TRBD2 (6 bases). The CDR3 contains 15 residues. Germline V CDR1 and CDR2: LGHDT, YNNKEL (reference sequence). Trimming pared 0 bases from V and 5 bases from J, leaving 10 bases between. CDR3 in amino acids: CASSQDSGGTGELFF. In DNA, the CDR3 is TGTGCCAGCAGCCAAGATTCAGGAGGGACCGGGGAGCTGTTTTTT.

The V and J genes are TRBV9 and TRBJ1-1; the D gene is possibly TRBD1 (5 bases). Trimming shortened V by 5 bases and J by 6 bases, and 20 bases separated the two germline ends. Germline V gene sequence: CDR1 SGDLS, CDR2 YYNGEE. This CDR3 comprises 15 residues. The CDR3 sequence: CASSRSPGGGAEAFF. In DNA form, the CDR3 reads TGTGCCAGCAGTCGCTCCCCGGGGGGGGGAGCTGAAGCTTTCTTT.

The CDR3 DNA is TGTGCCAGCAGTGAAGGGGCACTAGCGGGATCTGCAGATACGCAGTATTTT. This translates into CASSEGALAGSADTQYF. The V call is TRBV2, the J call TRBJ2-3, with TRBD2 matching 10 bases. CDR3 length: 17 amino acids. Trimming removed 1 base from V and 4 bases from J; junction bases left unmatched: 8. CDR1 and CDR2 (germline): SNHLY, FYNNEI.

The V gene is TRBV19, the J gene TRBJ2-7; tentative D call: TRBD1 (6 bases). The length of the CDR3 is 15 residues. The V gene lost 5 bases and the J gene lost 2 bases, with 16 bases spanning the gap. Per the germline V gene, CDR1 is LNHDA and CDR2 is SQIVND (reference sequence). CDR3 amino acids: CASSQAGALPYEQYF. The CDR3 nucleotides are TGTGCCAGTAGTCAGGCAGGGGCCCTCCCCTACGAGCAGTACTTC.

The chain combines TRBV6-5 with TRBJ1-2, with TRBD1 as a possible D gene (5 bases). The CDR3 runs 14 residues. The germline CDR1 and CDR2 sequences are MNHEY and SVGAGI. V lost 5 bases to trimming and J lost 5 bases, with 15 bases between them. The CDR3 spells CASSPLRGMYGYTF. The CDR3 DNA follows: TGTGCCAGCAGTCCTCTACGGGGGATGTATGGCTACACCTTC.

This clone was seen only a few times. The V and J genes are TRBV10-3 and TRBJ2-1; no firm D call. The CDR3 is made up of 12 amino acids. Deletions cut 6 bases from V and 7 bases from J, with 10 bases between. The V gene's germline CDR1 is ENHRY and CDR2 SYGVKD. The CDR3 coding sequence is TGTGCCATCAGCCCTACTCCTAATGAGCAGTTCTTC. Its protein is CAISPTPNEQFF.

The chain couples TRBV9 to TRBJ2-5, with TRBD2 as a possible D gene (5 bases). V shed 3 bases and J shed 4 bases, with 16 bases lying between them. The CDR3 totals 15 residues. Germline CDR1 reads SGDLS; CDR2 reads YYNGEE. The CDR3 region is CASSDGVGGLETQYF. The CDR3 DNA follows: TGTGCCAGCAGCGATGGGGTCGGCGGGCTAGAGACCCAGTACTTC.

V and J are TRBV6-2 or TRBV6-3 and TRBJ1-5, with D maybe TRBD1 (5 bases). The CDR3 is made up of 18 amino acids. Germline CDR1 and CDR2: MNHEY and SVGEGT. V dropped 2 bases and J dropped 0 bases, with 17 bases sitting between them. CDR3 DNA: TGTGCCAGCAGTTACCCCTTGACAGTGGTCTATAGCAATCAGCCCCAGCATTTT. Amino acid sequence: CASSYPLTVVYSNQPQHF.

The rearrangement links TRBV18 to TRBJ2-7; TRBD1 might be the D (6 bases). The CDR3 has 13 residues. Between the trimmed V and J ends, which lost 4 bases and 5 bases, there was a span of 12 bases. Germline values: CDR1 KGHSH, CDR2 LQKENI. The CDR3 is CASSQQGFDEQYV. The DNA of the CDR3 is TGTGCCAGCTCACAACAGGGATTCGACGAGCAGTACGTC.

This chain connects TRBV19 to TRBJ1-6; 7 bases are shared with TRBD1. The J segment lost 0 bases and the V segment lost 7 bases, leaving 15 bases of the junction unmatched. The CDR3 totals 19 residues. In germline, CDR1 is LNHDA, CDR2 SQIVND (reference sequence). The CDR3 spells CASNSPTGSHGSYNSPLHF. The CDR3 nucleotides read TGTGCCAGTAATTCACCGACAGGGTCGCATGGCTCCTATAATTCACCCCTCCACTTT.

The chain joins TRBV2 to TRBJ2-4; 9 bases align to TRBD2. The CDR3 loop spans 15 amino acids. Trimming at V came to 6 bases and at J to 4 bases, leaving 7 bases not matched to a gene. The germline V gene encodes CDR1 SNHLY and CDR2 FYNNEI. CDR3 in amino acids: CASRPTSGGKNIQYF. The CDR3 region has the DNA TGTGCCAGCAGACCGACTAGCGGAGGGAAAAACATTCAGTACTTC.

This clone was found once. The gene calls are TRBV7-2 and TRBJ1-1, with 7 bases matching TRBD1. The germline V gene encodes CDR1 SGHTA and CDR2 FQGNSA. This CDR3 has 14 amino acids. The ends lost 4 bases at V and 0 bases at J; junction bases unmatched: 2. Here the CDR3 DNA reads TGTGCCAGCAGCTCCAGGGGGTTGAACACTGAAGCTTTCTTT. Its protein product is CASSSRGLNTEAFF.